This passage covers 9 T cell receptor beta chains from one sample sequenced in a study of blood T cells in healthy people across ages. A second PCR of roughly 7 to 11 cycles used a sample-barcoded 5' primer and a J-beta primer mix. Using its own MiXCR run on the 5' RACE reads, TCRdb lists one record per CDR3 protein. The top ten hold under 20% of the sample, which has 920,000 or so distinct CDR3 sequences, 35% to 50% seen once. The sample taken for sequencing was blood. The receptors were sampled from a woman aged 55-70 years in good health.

The CDR3 reads CASSLGFGTGFYEQYF. The CDR3 DNA is TGTGCCAGCAGCTTGGGGTTCGGGACAGGGTTCTACGAGCAGTACTTC. V usage is TRBV5-6 and J usage is TRBJ2-7; 9 bases line up with TRBD1. In germline, CDR1 is SGHDT, CDR2 YYEEEE. CDR3 length: 16 amino acids. With 0 bases clipped from V and 3 bases from J, the junction kept 7 bases outside the gene matches. Using reference TRBV5-6 and TRBJ2-7 for the parts outside the CDR3, the full variable domain is DAGVTQSPTHLIKTRGQQVTLRCSPKSGHDTVSWYQQALGQGPQFIFQYYEEEERQRGNFPDRFSGHQFPNYSSELNVNALLLGDSALYLCASSLGFGTGFYEQYFGPGTRLTVT.

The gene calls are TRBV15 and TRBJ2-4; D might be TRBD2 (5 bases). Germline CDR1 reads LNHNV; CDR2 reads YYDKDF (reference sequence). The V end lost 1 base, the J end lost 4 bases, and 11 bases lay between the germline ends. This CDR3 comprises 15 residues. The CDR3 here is CATSRVGRTKNIQYF. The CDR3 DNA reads TGTGCCACCAGCAGAGTCGGCAGGACTAAAAACATTCAGTACTTC.

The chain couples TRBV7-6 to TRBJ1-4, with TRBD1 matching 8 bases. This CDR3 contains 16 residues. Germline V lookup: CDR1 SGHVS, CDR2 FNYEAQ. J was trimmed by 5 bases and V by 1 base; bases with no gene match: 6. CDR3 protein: CASSLDPGQENEKLFF. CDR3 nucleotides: TGTGCCAGCAGCTTAGACCCGGGACAGGAAAATGAAAAACTGTTTTTT.

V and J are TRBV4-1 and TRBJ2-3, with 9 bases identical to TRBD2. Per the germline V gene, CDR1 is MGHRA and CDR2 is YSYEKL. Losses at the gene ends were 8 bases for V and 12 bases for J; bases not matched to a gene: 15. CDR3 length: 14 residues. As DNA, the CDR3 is TGCGCCAGCTGTGAAGCGGGGGGCAGAGAGACCCAGTATTTT. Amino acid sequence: CASCEAGGRETQYF.

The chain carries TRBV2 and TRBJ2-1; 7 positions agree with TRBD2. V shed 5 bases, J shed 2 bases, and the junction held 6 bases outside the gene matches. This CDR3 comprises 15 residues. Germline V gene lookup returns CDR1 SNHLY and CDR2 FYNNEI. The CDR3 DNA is TGTGCCAGCAGTCCGACTAGCAACACCTACAATGAGCAGTTCTTC. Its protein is CASSPTSNTYNEQFF. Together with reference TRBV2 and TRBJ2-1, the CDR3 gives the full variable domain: EPEVTQTPSHQVTQMGQEVILRCVPISNHLYFYWYRQILGQKVEFLVSFYNNEISEKSEIFDDQFSVERPDGSNFTLKIRSTKLEDSAMYFCASSPTSNTYNEQFFGPGTRLTVL.

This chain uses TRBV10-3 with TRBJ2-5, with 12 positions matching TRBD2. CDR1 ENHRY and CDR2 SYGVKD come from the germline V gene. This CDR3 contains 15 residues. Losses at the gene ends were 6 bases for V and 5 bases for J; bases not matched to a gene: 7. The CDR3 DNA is TGTGCCATCAGCCGGACTAGCGGGAAGGTGGAGACCCAGTACTTC. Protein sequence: CAISRTSGKVETQYF.

CDR3 sequence (DNA): TGTGTGTCAATTGGCGATGAGCAGTACTTC. Protein product: CVSIGDEQYF. The chain is built from TRBV28 and TRBJ2-5, with unresolved D. The CDR3 is 10 amino acids. The germline V gene has CDR1 MDHEN and CDR2 SYDVKM. Using reference TRBV28 and TRBJ2-5 for the parts outside the CDR3, the full variable domain is DVKVTQSSRYLVKRTGEKVFLECVQDMDHENMFWYRQDPGLGLRLIYFSYDVKMKEKGDIPEGYSVSREKKERFSLILESASTNQTSMYLCVSIGDEQYFGPGTRLLVL.

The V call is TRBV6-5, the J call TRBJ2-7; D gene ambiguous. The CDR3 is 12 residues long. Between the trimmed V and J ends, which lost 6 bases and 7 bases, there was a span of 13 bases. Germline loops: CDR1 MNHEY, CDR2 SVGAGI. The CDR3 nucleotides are TGTGCCAGCAGGTCCCTGGCGCGAGAGCAGTACTTC. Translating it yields CASRSLAREQYF.

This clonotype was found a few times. The CDR3 bases are TGTGCCAGCAGGGGGGCGAAGAGCTCCTACAATGAGCAGTTCTTC. It yields the protein CASRGAKSSYNEQFF. The chain couples TRBV2 to TRBJ2-1; D perhaps matches TRBD1 (6 bases). In germline, CDR1 is SNHLY, CDR2 FYNNEI. CDR3 length: 15 amino acids. The V gene lost 6 bases and the J gene lost 0 bases, with 12 bases spanning the gap.